This record looks at one T cell receptor (beta chain) sequence and its context. The antigen remains undetermined. Germline trimming cut 0 bases from V and 7 bases from J; bases unmatched to any gene: 13. CDR1 is MNHEY, CDR2 SVGEGT, per germline. The CDR3 extends over 19 amino acids. The sample belongs to a study of vaccination and CD4 T cells after COVID-19. Study at large: Post-COVID samples were collected a median roughly 3 months following diagnosis, spanning 35 to 161.

The assay that was used to sequence DNA from cultured CD4+ T cells was the Oncomine TCR Beta short-read assay. From cultured CD4+ T cells, genomic DNA was extracted. MiXCR, run by TCRdb on the PCR reads, gives a single entry per CDR3 protein. The data hold 3,500 to 4,500 distinct CDR3 sequences, with roughly 25% observed a single time. Specified treatment: approximately nine-day PBMC culture with coronavirus spike peptide pools or control peptides (ViraFEST assay). Unexposed donor CD4+ T cells predated the COVID-19 pandemic, collected 2011-2018. The chain couples TRBV6-2 or TRBV6-3 to TRBJ2-2; 11 nucleotides line up with TRBD1. This clonotype originated in a human donor in good health. Sequenced sample: CD4+ T cells from blood, cultured in vitro. Written as DNA, the CDR3 is TGTGCCAGCAGTTACTCGAAGCATATCGGGACAGGGGGGATCGGGGAGCTGTTTTTT. Protein product: CASSYSKHIGTGGIGELFF.